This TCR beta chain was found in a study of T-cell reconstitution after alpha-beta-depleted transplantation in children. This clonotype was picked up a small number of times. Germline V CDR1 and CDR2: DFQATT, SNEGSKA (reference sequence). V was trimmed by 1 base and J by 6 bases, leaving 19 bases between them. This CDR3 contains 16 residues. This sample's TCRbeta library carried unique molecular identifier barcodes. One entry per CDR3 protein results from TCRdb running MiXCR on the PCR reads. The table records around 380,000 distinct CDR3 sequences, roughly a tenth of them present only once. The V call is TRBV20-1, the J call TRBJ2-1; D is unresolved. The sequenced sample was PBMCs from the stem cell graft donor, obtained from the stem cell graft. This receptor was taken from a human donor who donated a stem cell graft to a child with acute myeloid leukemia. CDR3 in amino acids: CSARAPLQRASNEQFF. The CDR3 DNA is TGCAGTGCTAGAGCCCCCCTGCAGAGAGCTTCCAATGAGCAGTTCTTC.